Listed here is a single TCR beta chain. Its antigen is still unknown. The sample belongs to a study of CD8 T cells in ankylosing spondylitis. The CDR3 is 13 amino acids. V dropped 5 bases and J dropped 2 bases, with 9 bases sitting between them. The germline gives CDR1 SGHTA, CDR2 FQGNSA. With molecular barcodes, quantitative 5'-RACE was used to make the TCR beta libraries. TCRdb independently ran MiXCR on the 5' RACE reads; one entry per CDR3 protein. The table lists around 770,000 distinct CDR3 sequences, about an eighth of them singletons. Notes on the study in general: The authors reported significant enrichment of disease-linked clones in matched ankylosing spondylitis synovial fluid. Clones linked with disease were CD8+ and fairly uncommon in the peripheral blood. In the blood and synovial fluid of reactive arthritis, some motif variants had been previously reported. What appeared characteristic of ankylosing spondylitis blood was a TCR beta motif of eight highly homologous variants.

The sequencing input was blood, either unsorted or a sorted T cell fraction (not recorded which). This TCR derives from a male donor with ankylosing spondylitis. The chain uses TRBV7-2 and TRBJ2-5; no reliable D call. CDR3 region: CASSPQWQETQYF. DNA of the CDR3: TGTGCCAGCAGCCCCCAATGGCAAGAGACCCAGTACTTC.